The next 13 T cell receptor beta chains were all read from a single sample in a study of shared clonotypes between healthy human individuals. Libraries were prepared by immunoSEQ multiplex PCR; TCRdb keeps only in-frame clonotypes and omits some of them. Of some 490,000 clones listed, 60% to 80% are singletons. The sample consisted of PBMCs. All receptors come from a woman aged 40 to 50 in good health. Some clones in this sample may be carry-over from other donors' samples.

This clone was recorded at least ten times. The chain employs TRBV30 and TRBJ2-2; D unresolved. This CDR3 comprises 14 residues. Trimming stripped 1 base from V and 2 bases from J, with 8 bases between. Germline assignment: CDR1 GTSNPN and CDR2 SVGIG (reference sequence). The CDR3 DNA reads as TGTGCCTGGAGTGCACTTAGTAACACCGGGGAGCTGTTTTTT. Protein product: CAWSALSNTGELFF. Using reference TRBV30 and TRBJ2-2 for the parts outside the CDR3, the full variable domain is SQTIHQWPATLVQPVGSPLSLECTVEGTSNPNLYWYRQAAGRGLQLLFYSVGIGQISSEVPQNLSASRPQDRQFILSSKKLLLSDSGFYLCAWSALSNTGELFFGEGSRLTVL.

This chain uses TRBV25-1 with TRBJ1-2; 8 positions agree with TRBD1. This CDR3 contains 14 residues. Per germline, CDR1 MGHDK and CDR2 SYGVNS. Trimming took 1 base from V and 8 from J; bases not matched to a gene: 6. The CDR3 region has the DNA TGTGCCAGCAGTGAATTTGGGGACAGGCACGGCTACACCTTC. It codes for CASSEFGDRHGYTF.

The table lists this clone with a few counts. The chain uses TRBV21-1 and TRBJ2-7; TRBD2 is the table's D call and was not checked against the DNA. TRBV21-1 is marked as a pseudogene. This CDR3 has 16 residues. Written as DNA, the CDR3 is TGTGCCAGCAGCACCCGACACAGCGGGACCACCTACGAGCAGTACTTC. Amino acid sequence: CASSTRHSGTTYEQYF.

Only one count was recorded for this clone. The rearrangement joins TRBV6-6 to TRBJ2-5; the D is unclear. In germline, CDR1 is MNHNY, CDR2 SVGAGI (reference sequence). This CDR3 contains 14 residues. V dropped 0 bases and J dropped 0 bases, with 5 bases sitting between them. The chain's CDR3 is CASSYSSNQETQYF. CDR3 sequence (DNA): TGTGCCAGCAGTTACTCGTCCAACCAAGAGACCCAGTACTTC.

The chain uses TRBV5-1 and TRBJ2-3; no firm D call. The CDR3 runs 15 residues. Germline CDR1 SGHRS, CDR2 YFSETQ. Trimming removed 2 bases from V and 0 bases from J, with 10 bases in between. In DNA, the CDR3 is TGCGCCAGCAGCTTTGGCGGTGAAAGCACAGATACGCAGTATTTT. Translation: CASSFGGESTDTQYF.

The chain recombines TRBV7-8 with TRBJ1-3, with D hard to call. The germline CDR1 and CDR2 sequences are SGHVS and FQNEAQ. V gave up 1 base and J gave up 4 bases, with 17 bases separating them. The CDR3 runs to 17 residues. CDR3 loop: CASSLGARLMRGNTIYF. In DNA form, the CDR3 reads TGTGCCAGCAGCTTAGGAGCACGACTTATGCGGGGAAACACCATATATTTT.

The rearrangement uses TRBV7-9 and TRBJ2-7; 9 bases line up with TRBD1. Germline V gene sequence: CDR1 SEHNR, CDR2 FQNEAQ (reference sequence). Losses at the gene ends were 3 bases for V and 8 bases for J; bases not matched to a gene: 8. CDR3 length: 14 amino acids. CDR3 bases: TGTGCCAGCAGCTTGCTGGACAGGGGACCAAAGCAGTACTTC. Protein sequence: CASSLLDRGPKQYF. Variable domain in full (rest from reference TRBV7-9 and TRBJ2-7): DTGVSQNPRHKITKRGQNVTFRCDPISEHNRLYWYRQTLGQGPEFLTYFQNEAQLEKSRLLSDRFSAERPKGSFSTLEIQRTEQGDSAMYLCASSLLDRGPKQYFGPGTRLTVT.

The CDR3 spells CAWWGGSGTDTQYF. The CDR3, as DNA: TGTGCCTGGTGGGGGGGATCCGGCACAGATACGCAGTATTTT. J is TRBJ2-3 and V is TRBV30; 7 nucleotides align to TRBD2. Unmatched junction bases numbered 6, after V lost 5 bases and J lost 1 base. CDR1 GTSNPN and CDR2 SVGIG come from the germline V gene (reference sequence). The CDR3 covers 14 residues.

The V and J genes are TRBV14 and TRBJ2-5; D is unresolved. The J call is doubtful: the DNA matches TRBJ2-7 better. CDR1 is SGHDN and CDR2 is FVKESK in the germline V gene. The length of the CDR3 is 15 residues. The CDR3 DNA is TGTGCCAGCAGCCAAGGAATGCCAGATTCCTACGAGCAGTACTTC. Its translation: CASSQGMPDSYEQYF.

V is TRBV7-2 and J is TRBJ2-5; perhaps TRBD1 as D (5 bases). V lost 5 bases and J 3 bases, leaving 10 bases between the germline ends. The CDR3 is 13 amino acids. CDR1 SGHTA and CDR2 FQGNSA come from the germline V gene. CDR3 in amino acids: CASSQGWEETQYF. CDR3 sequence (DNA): TGTGCCAGCAGCCAGGGCTGGGAAGAGACCCAGTACTTC.

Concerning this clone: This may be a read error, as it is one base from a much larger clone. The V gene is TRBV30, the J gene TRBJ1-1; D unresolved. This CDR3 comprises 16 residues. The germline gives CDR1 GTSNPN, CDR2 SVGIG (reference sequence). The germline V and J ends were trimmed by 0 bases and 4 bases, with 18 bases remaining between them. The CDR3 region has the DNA TGTGCCTGGAGTGTACCGTCCCCTTCGGGGAGCACTGAAGCTTTCTTT. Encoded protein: CAWSVPSPSGSTEAFF.

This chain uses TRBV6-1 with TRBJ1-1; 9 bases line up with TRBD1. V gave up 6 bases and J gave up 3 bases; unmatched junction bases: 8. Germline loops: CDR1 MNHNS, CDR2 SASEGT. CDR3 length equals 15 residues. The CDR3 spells CASRQGAIGYTEAFF. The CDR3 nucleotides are TGTGCCAGCAGACAGGGGGCCATAGGGTACACTGAAGCTTTCTTT.

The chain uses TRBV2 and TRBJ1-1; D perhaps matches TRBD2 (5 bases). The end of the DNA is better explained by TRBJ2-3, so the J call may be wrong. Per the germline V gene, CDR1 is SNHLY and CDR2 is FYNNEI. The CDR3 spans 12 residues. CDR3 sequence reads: CASSERSPGQYF. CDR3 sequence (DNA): TGTGCCAGCAGTGAACGGAGTCCGGGACAGTATTTT.